This T cell receptor beta chain was sequenced in a study of blood T cell dynamics during melanoma immunotherapy. Trimming stripped 0 bases from V and 4 bases from J, with 4 bases between. CDR3 size: 13 residues. Germline assignment: CDR1 SGHNT and CDR2 YENEEA. The time point: pre-treatment baseline. A fixed DNA input of approximately 400 ng was used per bulk PBMC sample. Generated by immunoSEQ multiplex PCR, the TCRdb table keeps only in-frame clones and is missing some. The sample yields about 24,000 clones, around 90% seen once. This receptor was identified in a human donor with melanoma. V usage is TRBV11-3 and J usage is TRBJ2-1; D unresolved. Sequencing was performed on blood, taken from a patient treated with checkpoint blockade. The CDR3 DNA sequence: TGTGCCAGCAGCTTAGATCTTTACAATGAGCAGTTCTTC. It specifies CASSLDLYNEQFF.